Described below is a single T cell receptor beta chain sequence and its context. The entry originates in a study of blood T cell repertoires in COVID-19. On the study more broadly: Sources were T cells, B-cell-depleted T cells, or PBMCs; the material itself was cDNA or gDNA.

This CDR3 is built from 15 residues. The trim removed 5 bases at V and 3 bases at J, leaving 5 bases unmatched. Germline CDR1 and CDR2: MDHEN and SYDVKM. Sequencing used immunoSEQ multiplex PCR; TCRdb keeps in-frame clones, though not all of them. The repertoire holds fewer than 350,000 clones, approximately 90% seen once, with 6% to 7% in the top ten. Participant age was roughly 18 to 95 years, and participants resided in roughly 25 US areas. Two consecutive negative NP/OP PCR tests, clearance, or resolved symptoms defined Cohort 3 recovery. The receptor was derived from a woman between 35 and 50 years old who had recovered from COVID-19. The chain employs TRBV28 and TRBJ2-3, with 10 bases lining up with TRBD2. The sample was PBMCs or T cells enriched from blood (not recorded which). The CDR3 sequence: CASSATGLATDTQYF. The CDR3 coding sequence is TGTGCCAGCAGTGCGACGGGACTAGCGACAGATACGCAGTATTTT.